The 5 T cell receptor beta chains below were found in one sample sequenced in a study of shared clonotypes between healthy human individuals. This table comes from immunoSEQ multiplex PCR, and its TCRdb copy is limited to in-frame clones, with some not included. This table has roughly 760,000 clones, over 65% appearing once. The sample taken for sequencing was memory CD4+ T cells sorted from blood. Subset defined: CD45RA-negative fraction. These receptors were obtained from a woman aged 30 to 39 in good health.

The count of this clone is one. CDR3 protein: CATRSATNEKLFF. Here the CDR3 DNA reads TGCGCCACCAGGTCGGCAACTAATGAAAAACTGTTTTTT. The rearrangement uses TRBV5-1 and TRBJ1-4, with D hard to call. Per the germline V gene, CDR1 is SGHRS and CDR2 is YFSETQ. V dropped 9 bases and J dropped 0 bases, with 9 bases sitting between them. The CDR3 contains 13 residues. The full variable domain, rest sourced from reference TRBV5-1 and TRBJ1-4, is KAGVTQTPRYLIKTRGQQVTLSCSPISGHRSVSWYQQTPGQGLQFLFEYFSETQRNKGNFPGRFSGRQFSNSRSEMNVSTLELGDSALYLCATRSATNEKLFFGSGTQLSVL.

CDR3: CASRERPTNYEQYF. The DNA for the CDR3 is TGTGCCAGCAGGGAAAGGCCGACAAACTACGAGCAGTACTTC. The gene calls are TRBV7-6 and TRBJ2-7; D is uncertain. This CDR3 comprises 14 residues. Trimming pared 6 bases from V and 3 bases from J, leaving 15 bases between. The germline V gene encodes CDR1 SGHVS and CDR2 FNYEAQ.

This clone was observed a single time. The chain uses TRBV18 and TRBJ1-2; D call uncertain. The germline gives CDR1 KGHSH, CDR2 LQKENI. CDR3 length: 14 amino acids. Deletions cut 0 bases from V and 5 bases from J, with 10 bases between. The CDR3 nucleotides are TGTGCCAGCTCACCACCCGCGACAAGATATGGCTACACCTTC. Translation gives CASSPPATRYGYTF.

J is TRBJ2-5 and V is TRBV5-1; D gene ambiguous. CDR3 length equals 16 residues. V lost 2 bases and J lost 2, with 16 bases in between. Germline CDR1 SGHRS, CDR2 YFSETQ. The CDR3: CASSFGSAHGQETQYF. The DNA for the CDR3 is TGCGCCAGCAGCTTTGGCAGCGCACACGGACAAGAGACCCAGTACTTC.

The gene calls are TRBV28 and TRBJ2-7, with 9 bases aligning to TRBD2. Germline V gene data show CDR1 as MDHEN and CDR2 as SYDVKM. The ends lost 4 bases at V and 2 bases at J; junction bases unmatched: 24. This CDR3 region has 21 residues. The CDR3 sequence: CASSSYWPAGGPTLLPYEQYF. DNA for the CDR3: TGTGCCAGCAGTTCATATTGGCCGGCGGGAGGGCCTACCCTTCTTCCCTACGAGCAGTACTTC.